The rows below give T cell receptor beta chains drawn from one sample of a study of PD-L1 blockade in urothelial cancer. Method: immunoSEQ multiplex PCR; TCRdb's copy keeps in-frame clones and lacks some. The table has about 88,000 clones, approximately 91% seen once. This sample comprised PBMCs, obtained around atezolizumab (anti-PD-L1) treatment. These TCRs come from a man between 60 and 75 years old with urothelial cancer. Both conserved end residues are part of each CDR3. Fields, in order: clone size, J gene, D gene, CDR3 length, V gene, CDR3 DNA, CDR3 protein. The D gene is left open where the match is weak. Rows may omit the clone size; those that give it use once, few, many or a size class.

- | TRBJ2-5 | TRBD2 | 15 | TRBV7-2 | TGTGCCAGCAGCCGGGGACTAGCGGGAGCCGAGACCCAGTACTTC | CASSRGLAGAETQYF
- | TRBJ2-1 | - | 15 | TRBV29-1 | TGCAGCGTTGAAAAGAGTCTAGCTTCCTACAATGAGCAGTTCTTC | CSVEKSLASYNEQFF
once | TRBJ2-2 | - | 15 | TRBV7-7 | TGTGCCAGCAGCTCTTTAGTAGGAGGCACCGGGGAGCTGTTTTTT | CASSSLVGGTGELFF
- | TRBJ2-5 | TRBD1 | 13 | TRBV15 | TGTGCCACCAGGACAGGGGGCGTGGAGACCCAGTACTTC | CATRTGGVETQYF
- | TRBJ2-1 | - | 11 | TRBV20-1 | TGCAGTGCTCGATTTAGCAATGAGCAGTTCTTC | CSARFSNEQFF
- | TRBJ1-5 | - | 15 | TRBV28 | TGTGCCAGCAGCCAGGCAGGGGTGAGAAATCAGCCCCAGCATTTT | CASSQAGVRNQPQHF
- | TRBJ2-5 | - | 14 | TRBV4-3 | TGCGCCAGCAGCCAAGTTCTAGCCGTGGAGACCCAGTACTTC | CASSQVLAVETQYF
- | TRBJ2-2 | - | 12 | TRBV9 | TGTGCCAGCAGCCAGTACACCGGGGAGCTGTTTTTT | CASSQYTGELFF
- | TRBJ2-7 | - | 12 | TRBV16 | TGTGCCAGCAGCCAGAGGTTATACGAGCAGTACTTC | CASSQRLYEQYF
- | TRBJ2-3 | TRBD2 | 15 | TRBV5-1 | TGCGCCAGCAGCCCGCGGGGGGCTAGCACAGATACGCAGTATTTT | CASSPRGASTDTQYF
- | TRBJ2-6 | - | 16 | TRBV2 | TGTGCCAGCAGTCGGGACTCATCCTCTGGGGCCAACGTCCTGACTTTC | CASSRDSSSGANVLTF
- | TRBJ2-1 | - | 15 | TRBV4-1 | TGCGCCAGCAGCCAAGAATCAGGACGAAGGGGTGAGCAGTTCTTC | CASSQESGRRGEQFF
- | TRBJ2-3 | - | 14 | TRBV9 | TGTGCCAGCAGCGTAGCCTTTTCTACAGATACGCAGTATTTT | CASSVAFSTDTQYF
few | TRBJ2-7 | - | 11 | TRBV28 | TGTGCCACTACAGGCTCCTACGAGCAGTACTTC | CATTGSYEQYF
once | TRBJ2-1 | - | 14 | TRBV7-9 | TGTGCCAGCAGCTTAACCGGGGGGCACAATGAGCAGTTCTTC | CASSLTGGHNEQFF
- | TRBJ2-3 | TRBD2 | 20 | TRBV9 | TGTGCCAGCAGCCCCAGGGCCAGCGGGGGGGACCATAGGTTGACAGATACGCAGTATTTT | CASSPRASGGDHRLTDTQYF